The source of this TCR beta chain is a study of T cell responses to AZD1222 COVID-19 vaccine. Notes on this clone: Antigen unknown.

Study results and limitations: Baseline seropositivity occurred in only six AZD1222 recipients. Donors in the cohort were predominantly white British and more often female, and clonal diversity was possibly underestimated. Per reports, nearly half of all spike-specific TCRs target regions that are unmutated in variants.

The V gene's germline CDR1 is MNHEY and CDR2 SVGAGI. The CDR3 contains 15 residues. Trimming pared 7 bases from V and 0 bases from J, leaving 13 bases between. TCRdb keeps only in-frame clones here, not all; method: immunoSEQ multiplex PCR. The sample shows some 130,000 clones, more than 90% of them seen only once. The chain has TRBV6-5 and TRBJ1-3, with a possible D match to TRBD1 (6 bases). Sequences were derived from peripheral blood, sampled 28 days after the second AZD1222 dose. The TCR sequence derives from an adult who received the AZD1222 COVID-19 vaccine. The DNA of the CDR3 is TGTGCCAGCACTCGGAGGGGGAACTCTGGAAACACCATATATTTT. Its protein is CASTRRGNSGNTIYF.